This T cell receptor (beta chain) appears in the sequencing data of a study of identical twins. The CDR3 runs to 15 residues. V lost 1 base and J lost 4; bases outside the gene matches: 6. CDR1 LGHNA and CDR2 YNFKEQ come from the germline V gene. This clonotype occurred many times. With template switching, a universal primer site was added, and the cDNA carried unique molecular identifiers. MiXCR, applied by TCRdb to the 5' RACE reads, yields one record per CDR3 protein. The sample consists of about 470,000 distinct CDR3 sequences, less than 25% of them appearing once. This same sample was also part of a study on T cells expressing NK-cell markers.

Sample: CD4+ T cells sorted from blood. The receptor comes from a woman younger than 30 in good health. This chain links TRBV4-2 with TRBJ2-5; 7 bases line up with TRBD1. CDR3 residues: CASSQGGGATETQYF. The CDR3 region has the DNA TGTGCCAGCAGCCAAGGAGGGGGCGCCACAGAGACCCAGTACTTC.